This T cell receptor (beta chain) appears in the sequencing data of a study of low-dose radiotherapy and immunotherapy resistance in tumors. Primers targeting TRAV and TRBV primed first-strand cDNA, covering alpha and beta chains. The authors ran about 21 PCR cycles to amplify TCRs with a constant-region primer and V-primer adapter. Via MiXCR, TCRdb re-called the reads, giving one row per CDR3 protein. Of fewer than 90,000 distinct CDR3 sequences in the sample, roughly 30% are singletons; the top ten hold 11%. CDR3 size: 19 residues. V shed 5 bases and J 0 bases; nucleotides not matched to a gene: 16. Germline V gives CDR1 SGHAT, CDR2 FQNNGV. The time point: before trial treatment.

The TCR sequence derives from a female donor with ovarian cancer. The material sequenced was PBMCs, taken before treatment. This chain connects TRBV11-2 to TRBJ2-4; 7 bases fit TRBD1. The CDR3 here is CASSPTGTELILAKNIQYF. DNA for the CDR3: TGTGCCAGCAGCCCTACCGGGACAGAGCTCATTCTAGCCAAAAACATTCAGTACTTC.